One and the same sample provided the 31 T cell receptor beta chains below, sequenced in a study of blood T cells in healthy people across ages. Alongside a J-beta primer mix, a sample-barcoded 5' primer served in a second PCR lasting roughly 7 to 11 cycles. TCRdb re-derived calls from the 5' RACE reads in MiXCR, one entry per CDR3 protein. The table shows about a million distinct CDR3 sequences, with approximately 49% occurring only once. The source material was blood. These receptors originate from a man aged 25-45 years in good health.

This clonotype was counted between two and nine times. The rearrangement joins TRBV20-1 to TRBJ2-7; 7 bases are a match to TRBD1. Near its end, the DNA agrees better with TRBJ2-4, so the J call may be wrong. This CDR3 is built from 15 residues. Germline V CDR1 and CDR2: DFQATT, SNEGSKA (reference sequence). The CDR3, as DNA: TGCAGTGCAAATGAAGTGACAGGGCAAAAAAACATTCAGTACTTC. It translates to CSANEVTGQKNIQYF.

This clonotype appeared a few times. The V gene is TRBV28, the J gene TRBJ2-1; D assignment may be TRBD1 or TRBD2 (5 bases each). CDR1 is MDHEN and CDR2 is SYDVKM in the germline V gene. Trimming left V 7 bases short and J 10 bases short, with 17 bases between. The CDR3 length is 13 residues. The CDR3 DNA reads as TGTGCCAGCACGCGCTGGGGGAACAGGGAGCAGTTCTTC. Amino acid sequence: CASTRWGNREQFF.

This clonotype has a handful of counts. DNA of the CDR3: TGTGCCAGCAGCGCCGAAACAAACTATGGCTACACCTTC. Translation: CASSAETNYGYTF. The genes are TRBV9 and TRBJ1-2; D remains unclear. There are 13 residues in the CDR3. The germline V gene has CDR1 SGDLS and CDR2 YYNGEE. With 3 bases removed from V and 2 bases from J, the gap between germline ends came to 8 bases.

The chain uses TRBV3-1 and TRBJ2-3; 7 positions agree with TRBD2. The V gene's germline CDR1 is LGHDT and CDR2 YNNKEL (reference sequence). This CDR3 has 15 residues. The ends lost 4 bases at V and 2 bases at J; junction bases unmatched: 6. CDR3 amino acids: CASSPSGVDTDTQYF. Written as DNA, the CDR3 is TGTGCCAGCAGCCCAAGCGGGGTTGACACAGATACGCAGTATTTT.

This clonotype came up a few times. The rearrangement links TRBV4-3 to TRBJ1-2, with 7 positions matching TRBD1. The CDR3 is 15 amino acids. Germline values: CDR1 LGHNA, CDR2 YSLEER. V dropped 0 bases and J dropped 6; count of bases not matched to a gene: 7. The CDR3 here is CASSQDEGALDGYTF. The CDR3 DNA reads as TGCGCCAGCAGCCAAGATGAGGGGGCGCTGGATGGCTACACCTTC.

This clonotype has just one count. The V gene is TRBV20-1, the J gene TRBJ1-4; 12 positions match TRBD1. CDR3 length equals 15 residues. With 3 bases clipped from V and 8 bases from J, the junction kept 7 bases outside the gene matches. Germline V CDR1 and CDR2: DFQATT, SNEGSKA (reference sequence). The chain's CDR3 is CSASLDGTGGEKLFF. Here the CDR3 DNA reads TGCAGTGCTAGTCTCGACGGGACAGGGGGCGAAAAACTGTTTTTT.

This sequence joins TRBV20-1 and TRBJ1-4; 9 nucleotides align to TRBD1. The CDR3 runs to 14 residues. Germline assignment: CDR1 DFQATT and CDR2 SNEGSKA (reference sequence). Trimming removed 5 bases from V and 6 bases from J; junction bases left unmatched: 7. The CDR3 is CSAALGQGYEKLFF. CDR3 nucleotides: TGCAGTGCTGCCCTGGGACAGGGATATGAAAAACTGTTTTTT.

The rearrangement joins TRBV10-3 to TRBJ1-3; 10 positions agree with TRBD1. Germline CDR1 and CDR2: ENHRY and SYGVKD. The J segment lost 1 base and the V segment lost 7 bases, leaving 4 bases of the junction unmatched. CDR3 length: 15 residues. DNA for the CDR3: TGTGCCATCAATCCGGGACAGGGGTCTGGAAACACCATATATTTT. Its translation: CAINPGQGSGNTIYF.

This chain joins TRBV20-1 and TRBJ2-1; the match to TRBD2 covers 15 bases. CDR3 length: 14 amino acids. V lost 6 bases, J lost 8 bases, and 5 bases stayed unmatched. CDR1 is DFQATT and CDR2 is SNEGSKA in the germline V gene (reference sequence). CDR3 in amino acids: CSATGLAGGHEQFF. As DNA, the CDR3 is TGCAGTGCCACCGGACTAGCGGGGGGGCATGAGCAGTTCTTC.

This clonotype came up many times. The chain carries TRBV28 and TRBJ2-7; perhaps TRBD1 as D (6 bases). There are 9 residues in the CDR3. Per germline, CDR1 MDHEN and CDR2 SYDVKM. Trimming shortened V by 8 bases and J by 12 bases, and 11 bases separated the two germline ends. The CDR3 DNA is TGTGCCAGCGGTGACAGGAGGTACTTC. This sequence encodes CASGDRRYF.

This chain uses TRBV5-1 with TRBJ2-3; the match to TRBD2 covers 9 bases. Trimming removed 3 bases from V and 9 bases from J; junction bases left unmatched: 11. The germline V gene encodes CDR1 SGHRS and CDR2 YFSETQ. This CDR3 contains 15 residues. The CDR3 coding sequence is TGCGCCAGCAGCTCCACTAGCGGGTCGCCAGGGACGCAGTATTTT. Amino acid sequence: CASSSTSGSPGTQYF.

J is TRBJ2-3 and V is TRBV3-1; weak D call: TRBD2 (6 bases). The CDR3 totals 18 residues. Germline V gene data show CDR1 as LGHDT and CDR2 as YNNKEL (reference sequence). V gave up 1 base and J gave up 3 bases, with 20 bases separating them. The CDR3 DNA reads TGTGCCAGCAGCCAAGGGACCGGACCCCTAGGGAGGACAGATACGCAGTATTTT. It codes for CASSQGTGPLGRTDTQYF.

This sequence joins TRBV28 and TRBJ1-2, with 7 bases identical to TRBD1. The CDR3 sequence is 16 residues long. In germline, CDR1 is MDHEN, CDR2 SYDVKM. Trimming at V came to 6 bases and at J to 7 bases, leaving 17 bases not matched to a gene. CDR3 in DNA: TGTGCCAGCAGATCGACAGGGCGTTACGCTTCTGGTGGCTACACCTTC. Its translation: CASRSTGRYASGGYTF.

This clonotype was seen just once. CDR3 sequence reads: CATSRGFSTDTQYF. The DNA for the CDR3 is TGTGCCACCTCGAGGGGCTTTAGCACAGATACGCAGTATTTT. J is TRBJ2-3 and V is TRBV25-1; D could derive from TRBD1 or TRBD2 (5 bases each). In germline, CDR1 is MGHDK, CDR2 SYGVNS. The CDR3 sequence is 14 residues long. Trimming stripped 10 bases from V and 0 bases from J, with 14 bases between.

CDR3 bases: TGTGCCTGGTCTAGAAGGACGTCAGGGAGGTTCGAGCAGTACTTC. This encodes CAWSRRTSGRFEQYF. The rearrangement joins TRBV30 to TRBJ2-7; maybe TRBD2 (6 bases). CDR1 GTSNPN and CDR2 SVGIG come from the germline V gene (reference sequence). The ends were cut back, 5 bases at V and 6 bases at J, with 23 bases in the middle. This CDR3 contains 15 residues.

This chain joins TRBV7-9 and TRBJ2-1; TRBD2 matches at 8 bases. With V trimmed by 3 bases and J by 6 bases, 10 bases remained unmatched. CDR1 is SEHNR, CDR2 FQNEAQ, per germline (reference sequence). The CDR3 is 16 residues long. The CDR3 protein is CASSFDAGGGSNEQFF. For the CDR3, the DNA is TGTGCCAGCAGCTTCGACGCGGGCGGGGGGTCCAATGAGCAGTTCTTC.

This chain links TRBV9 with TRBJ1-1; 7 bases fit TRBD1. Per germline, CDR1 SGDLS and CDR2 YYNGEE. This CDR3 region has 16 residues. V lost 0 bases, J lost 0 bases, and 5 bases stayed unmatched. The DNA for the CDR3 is TGTGCCAGCAGCGTAGGGACAGGAGTCATGAACACTGAAGCTTTCTTT. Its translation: CASSVGTGVMNTEAFF.

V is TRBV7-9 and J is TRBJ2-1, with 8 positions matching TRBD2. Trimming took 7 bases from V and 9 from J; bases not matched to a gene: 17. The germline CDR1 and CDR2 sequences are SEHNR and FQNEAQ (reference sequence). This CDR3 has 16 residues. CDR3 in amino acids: CASNPGTSVLTAEQFF. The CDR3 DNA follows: TGTGCCAGCAACCCCGGGACTAGTGTTTTGACGGCTGAGCAGTTCTTC.

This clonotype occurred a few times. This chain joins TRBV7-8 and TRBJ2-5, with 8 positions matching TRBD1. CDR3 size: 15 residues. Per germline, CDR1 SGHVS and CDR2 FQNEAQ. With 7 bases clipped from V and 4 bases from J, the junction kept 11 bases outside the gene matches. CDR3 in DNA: TGTGCCAGCAAACTAAGTGGGCAGGGGGCAGAGACCCAGTACTTC. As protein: CASKLSGQGAETQYF.

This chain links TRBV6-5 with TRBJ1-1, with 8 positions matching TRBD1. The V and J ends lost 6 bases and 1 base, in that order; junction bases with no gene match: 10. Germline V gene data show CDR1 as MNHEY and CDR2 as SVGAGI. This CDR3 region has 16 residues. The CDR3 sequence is CASREDRAGKNTEAFF. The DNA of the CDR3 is TGTGCCAGCAGAGAGGACAGGGCAGGGAAGAACACTGAAGCTTTCTTT.

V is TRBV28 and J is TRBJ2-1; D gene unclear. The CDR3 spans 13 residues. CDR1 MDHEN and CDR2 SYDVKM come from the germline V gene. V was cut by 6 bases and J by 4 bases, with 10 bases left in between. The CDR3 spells CASRGSYYNEQFF. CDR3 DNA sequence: TGTGCCAGCAGGGGAAGCTATTACAATGAGCAGTTCTTC. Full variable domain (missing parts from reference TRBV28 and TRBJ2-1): DVKVTQSSRYLVKRTGEKVFLECVQDMDHENMFWYRQDPGLGLRLIYFSYDVKMKEKGDIPEGYSVSREKKERFSLILESASTNQTSMYLCASRGSYYNEQFFGPGTRLTVL.

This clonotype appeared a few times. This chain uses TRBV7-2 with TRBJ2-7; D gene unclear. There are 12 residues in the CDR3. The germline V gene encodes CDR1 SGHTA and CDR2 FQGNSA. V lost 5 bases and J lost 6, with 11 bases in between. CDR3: CASSPSYGEQYF. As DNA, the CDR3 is TGTGCCAGCAGCCCCTCGTATGGCGAGCAGTACTTC.

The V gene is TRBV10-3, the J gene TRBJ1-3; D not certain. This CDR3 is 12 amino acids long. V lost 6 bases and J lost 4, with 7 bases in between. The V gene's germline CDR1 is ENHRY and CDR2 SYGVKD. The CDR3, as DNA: TGTGCCATCAGCGCTTCCGGAAACACCATATATTTT. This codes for CAISASGNTIYF.

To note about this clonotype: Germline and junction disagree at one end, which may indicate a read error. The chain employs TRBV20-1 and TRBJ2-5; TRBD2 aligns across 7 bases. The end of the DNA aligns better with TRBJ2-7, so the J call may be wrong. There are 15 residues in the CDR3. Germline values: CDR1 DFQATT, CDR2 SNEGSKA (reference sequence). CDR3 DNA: TGCGGTGCTAGAGTCCCAAGCGGGGTGTCCTACGAGCAGTACTTC. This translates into CGARVPSGVSYEQYF.

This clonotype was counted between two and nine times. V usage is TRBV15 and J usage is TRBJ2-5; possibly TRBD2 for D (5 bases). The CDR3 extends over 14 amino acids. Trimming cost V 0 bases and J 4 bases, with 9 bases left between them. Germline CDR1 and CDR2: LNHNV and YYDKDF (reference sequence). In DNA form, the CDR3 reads TGTGCCACCAGCAGAGATCTAGGACTAGAGACCCAGTACTTC. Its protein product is CATSRDLGLETQYF.

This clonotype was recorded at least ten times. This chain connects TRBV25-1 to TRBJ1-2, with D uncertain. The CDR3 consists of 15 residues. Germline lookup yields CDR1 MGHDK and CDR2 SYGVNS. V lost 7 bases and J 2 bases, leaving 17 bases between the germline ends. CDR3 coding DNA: TGTGCCAGCACCCCGTCCCACAGACCCAACTATGGCTACACCTTC. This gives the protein CASTPSHRPNYGYTF.

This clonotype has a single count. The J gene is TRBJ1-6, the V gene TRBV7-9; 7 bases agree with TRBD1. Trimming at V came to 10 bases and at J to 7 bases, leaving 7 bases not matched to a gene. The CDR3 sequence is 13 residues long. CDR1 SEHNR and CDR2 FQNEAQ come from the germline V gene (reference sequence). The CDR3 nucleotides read TGTGCCACCAGGGGGACAGAGAATTCACCCCTCCACTTT. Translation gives CATRGTENSPLHF. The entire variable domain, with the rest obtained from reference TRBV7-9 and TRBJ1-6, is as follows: DTGVSQNPRHKITKRGQNVTFRCDPISEHNRLYWYRQTLGQGPEFLTYFQNEAQLEKSRLLSDRFSAERPKGSFSTLEIQRTEQGDSAMYLCATRGTENSPLHFGNGTRLTVT.

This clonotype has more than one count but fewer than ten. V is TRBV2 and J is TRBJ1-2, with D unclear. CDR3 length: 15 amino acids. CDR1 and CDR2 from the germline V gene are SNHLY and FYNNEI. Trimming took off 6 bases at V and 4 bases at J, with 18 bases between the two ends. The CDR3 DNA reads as TGTGCCAGCAGAAGTTACAGTCTCAACCTCTATGGCTACACCTTC. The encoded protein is CASRSYSLNLYGYTF.

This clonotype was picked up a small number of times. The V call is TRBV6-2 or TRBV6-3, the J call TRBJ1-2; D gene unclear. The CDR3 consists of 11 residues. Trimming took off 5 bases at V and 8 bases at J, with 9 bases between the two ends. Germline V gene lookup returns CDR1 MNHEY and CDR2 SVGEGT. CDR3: CASSGRPGYTF. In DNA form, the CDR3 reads TGTGCCAGCAGTGGACGTCCCGGCTACACCTTC.

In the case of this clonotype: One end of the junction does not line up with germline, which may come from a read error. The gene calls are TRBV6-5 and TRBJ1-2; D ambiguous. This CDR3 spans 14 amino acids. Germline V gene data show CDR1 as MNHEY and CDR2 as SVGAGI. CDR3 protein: CASSDSSGNYGYTF. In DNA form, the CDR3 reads TGTGCCAGCAGTGACTCATCCGGGAACTATGGCTACACCTTC.

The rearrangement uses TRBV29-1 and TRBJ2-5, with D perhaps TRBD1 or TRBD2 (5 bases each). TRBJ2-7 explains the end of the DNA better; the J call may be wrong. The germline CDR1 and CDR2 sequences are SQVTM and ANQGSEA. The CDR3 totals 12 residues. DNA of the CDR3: TGCAGCGCCCAACTGCAGGGAGCCGAGCAGTACTTC. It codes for CSAQLQGAEQYF.